The 10 T cell receptor beta chains below come from one sample, sequenced in a study of tissue T cells after allogeneic stem cell transplantation. Produced via immunoSEQ multiplex PCR; TCRdb's table is partial and in-frame only. The sample consists of thousands of clones, 60% to 65% of them appearing once. Source: duodenum tissue, taken at autopsy. These receptors originate from a woman between 18 and 55 years old with breast cancer.

This clone was recorded only once. CDR3: CASGGDQETQYF. In nucleotides, the CDR3 is TGCGCCAGCGGAGGGGACCAAGAGACCCAGTACTTC. The genes are TRBV5-1 and TRBJ2-5; maybe TRBD2 (6 bases). The V end lost 7 bases, the J end lost 0 bases, and 7 bases lay between the germline ends. Germline V gene lookup returns CDR1 SGHRS and CDR2 YFSETQ. The CDR3 length is 12 residues.

The genes are TRBV19 and TRBJ2-5; D ambiguous. Germline-derived CDR1 and CDR2 are LNHDA and SQIVND (reference sequence). The germline V and J ends were trimmed by 3 bases and 1 base, with 12 bases remaining between them. The CDR3 spans 15 residues. CDR3 DNA sequence: TGTGCCAGTAGTATCTCTAGACACAGCCAAGAGACCCAGTACTTC. This gives the protein CASSISRHSQETQYF.

The chain has TRBV11-2 and TRBJ2-1, with D perhaps TRBD1 or TRBD2 (5 bases each). Trimming shortened V by 5 bases and J by 0 bases, and 11 bases separated the two germline ends. The V gene's germline CDR1 is SGHAT and CDR2 FQNNGV. The CDR3 length is 15 residues. The CDR3 nucleotides read TGTGCCAGCAGCCGGGGCGGAAGCTCCTACAATGAGCAGTTCTTC. Translation: CASSRGGSSYNEQFF.

The chain has TRBV11-3 and TRBJ2-1, with D unresolved. V was clipped by 4 bases and J by 0 bases, with 10 bases between them. The germline V gene encodes CDR1 SGHNT and CDR2 YENEEA. The CDR3 is made up of 15 amino acids. The CDR3 sequence: CASSSRQTSYNEQFF. The CDR3 nucleotides are TGTGCCAGCAGCTCACGACAAACCTCCTACAATGAGCAGTTCTTC.

The genes are TRBV11-2 and TRBJ2-1; possibly TRBD1 or TRBD2 for D (5 bases each). Germline V lookup: CDR1 SGHAT, CDR2 FQNNGV. The CDR3 is 15 residues long. The V end was cut by 3 bases, the J end by 2 bases, with 11 bases between. Here the CDR3 reads CASSLTGAAYNEQFF. The CDR3 region has the DNA TGTGCCAGCAGCTTGACCGGGGCCGCCTACAATGAGCAGTTCTTC.

The chain carries TRBV4-3 and TRBJ1-3; D ambiguous. Germline V gene data show CDR1 as LGHNA and CDR2 as YSLEER. This CDR3 has 15 amino acids. V was shortened by 4 bases and J by 1 base, with 11 bases between the two germline ends. This chain's CDR3 is CASSPTLGSGNTIYF. The CDR3 bases are TGCGCCAGCAGCCCCACCCTAGGGTCTGGAAACACCATATATTTT.

Only a few counts were recorded for this clone. The chain links TRBV3-1 (or the pseudogene TRBV3-2) to TRBJ1-2, with a tentative D call TRBD1 (5 bases). The V gene's germline CDR1 is LGHDT and CDR2 YNNKEL (reference sequence). V was clipped by 0 bases and J by 5 bases, with 10 bases between them. CDR3 length equals 14 residues. The CDR3 region has the DNA TGTGCCAGCAGCCAAGAGGGGGAAGGATATGGCTACACCTTC. It yields the protein CASSQEGEGYGYTF.

By its share, this clone is large (0.1 to 1%). The rearrangement joins TRBV7-3 to TRBJ2-7; 12 bases fit TRBD1. Germline lookup yields CDR1 SGHTA and CDR2 FQGTGA. The CDR3 spans 16 residues. The V gene end was trimmed by 1 base and the J gene end by 7 bases; junction bases not matched to a gene: 8. This CDR3 reads CASSLMPGQGAREQYF. The CDR3 region has the DNA TGTGCCAGCAGCTTAATGCCGGGACAGGGGGCACGAGAGCAGTACTTC.

The rearrangement joins TRBV7-2 to TRBJ2-7; tentative D call: TRBD2 (5 bases). The CDR3 is 15 residues long. V was pared by 1 base and J by 1 base, with 11 bases between. CDR1 and CDR2 from the germline V gene are SGHTA and FQGNSA. The CDR3 coding sequence is TGTGCCAGCAGCTTAGACCAAACTAGATCCTACGAGCAGTACTTC. The encoded protein is CASSLDQTRSYEQYF.

The gene calls are TRBV7-2 and TRBJ2-7, with 10 bases lining up with TRBD2. CDR3 size: 15 residues. Trimming took 5 bases from V and 5 from J; bases not matched to a gene: 9. Per the germline V gene, CDR1 is SGHTA and CDR2 is FQGNSA. The CDR3: CASSRTSGATHEQYF. The CDR3 bases are TGTGCCAGCAGCCGTACTAGCGGGGCGACCCACGAGCAGTACTTC.